This T cell receptor beta chain was captured by sequencing in a study of control samples from healthy donors and cancer patients. Libraries were prepared by immunoSEQ multiplex PCR; TCRdb keeps only in-frame clonotypes and omits some of them. The table has approximately 110,000 clones, approximately 90% seen once; the top ten hold around 17%. Germline V gene data show CDR1 as SNHLY and CDR2 as FYNNEI. V lost 6 bases and J 8 bases, leaving 16 bases between the germline ends. This CDR3 has 13 residues. The source is a woman aged 50 to 65 in good health. V gene TRBV2 combines with J gene TRBJ1-2; tentatively, D is TRBD1 (6 bases). Sequenced input: blood. The CDR3 spells CASRSTGPKGYTF. The CDR3 region has the DNA TGTGCCAGCAGATCCACAGGGCCCAAGGGCTACACCTTC.